The clone carrying this T cell receptor beta chain was observed a handful of times. The library was built from around 0.4 ug RNA with molecular barcoded adaptors for alpha/delta and beta/gamma chains. TCRdb redid the calling of the reads with MiXCR, one entry per CDR3 protein. Here the sample spans about 39,000 distinct CDR3 sequences, around an eighth being singletons. The data derive from a study of read filtering for tumor transcriptome and immune sequencing. The V and J ends lost 4 bases and 4 bases, in that order; junction bases with no gene match: 15. The CDR3 sequence is 17 residues long. Per the germline V gene, CDR1 is SGHKS and CDR2 is YYEKEE (reference sequence).

The chain combines TRBV5-5 with TRBJ1-1; 8 positions match TRBD1. The TCR was taken from a donor aged 40 or over with multiple myeloma. The sample was a population of CD138-negative cells sorted from bone marrow. In DNA, the CDR3 is TGTGCCAGCAGCCCTGGAACTAGCAGGGGGCTGGGCACTGAAGCTTTCTTT. This codes for CASSPGTSRGLGTEAFF. The whole variable domain, remainder taken from reference TRBV5-5 and TRBJ1-1, is DAGVTQSPTHLIKTRGQQVTLRCSPISGHKSVSWYQQVLGQGPQFIFQYYEKEERGRGNFPDRFSARQFPNYSSELNVNALLLGDSALYLCASSPGTSRGLGTEAFFGQGTRLTVV.